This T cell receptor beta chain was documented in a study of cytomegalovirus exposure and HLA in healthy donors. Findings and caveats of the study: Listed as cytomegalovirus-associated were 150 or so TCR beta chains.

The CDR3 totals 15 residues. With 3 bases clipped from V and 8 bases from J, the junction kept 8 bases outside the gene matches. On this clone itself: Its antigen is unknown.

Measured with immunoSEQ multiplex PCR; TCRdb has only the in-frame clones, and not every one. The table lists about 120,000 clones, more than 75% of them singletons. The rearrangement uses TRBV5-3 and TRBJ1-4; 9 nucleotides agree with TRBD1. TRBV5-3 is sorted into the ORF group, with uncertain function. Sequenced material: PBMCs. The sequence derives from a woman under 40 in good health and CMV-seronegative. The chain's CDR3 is CARSSVGTGWEKLFF. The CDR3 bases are TGTGCCAGAAGCTCGGTAGGGACAGGGTGGGAAAAACTGTTTTTT.